This T cell receptor beta chain was observed in a study of cytomegalovirus exposure and HLA in healthy donors. For the study at large: 81% of 300 to 450 genotyped donors fell in the Caucasian-associated ancestry cluster. Study-wide results and limits: Sequencing artifact likely explains a cluster of highly shared sequence variants. Among TCR sequences, most were rare, though some public TCRs appeared in many donors.

At the time of sampling, donors were nominally healthy, though unrecorded immune exposures were likely. Germline V gives CDR1 SGDLS, CDR2 YYNGEE. The CDR3 is made up of 15 amino acids. V dropped 2 bases and J dropped 1; count of bases not matched to a gene: 0. The PCR employed 60 Vbeta primers together with 13 Jbeta primers. Clones were read by immunoSEQ multiplex PCR, and TCRdb kept only the in-frame ones, dropping some. The sample yields about 110,000 clones, roughly four fifths seen once. The sample holds one count of this clone. Its specificity is unknown. Different DNA sequences within this sample yield the same CDR3.

Sequenced material: PBMCs. The J gene is TRBJ2-2, the V gene TRBV9; the match to TRBD1 covers 9 bases. This TCR was recovered from a woman in her twenties or thirties in good health and CMV-seronegative. The CDR3, as DNA: TGTGCCAGCAGCGTGGGACAGGGGAACACCGGGGAGCTGTTTTTT. Translating it yields CASSVGQGNTGELFF.